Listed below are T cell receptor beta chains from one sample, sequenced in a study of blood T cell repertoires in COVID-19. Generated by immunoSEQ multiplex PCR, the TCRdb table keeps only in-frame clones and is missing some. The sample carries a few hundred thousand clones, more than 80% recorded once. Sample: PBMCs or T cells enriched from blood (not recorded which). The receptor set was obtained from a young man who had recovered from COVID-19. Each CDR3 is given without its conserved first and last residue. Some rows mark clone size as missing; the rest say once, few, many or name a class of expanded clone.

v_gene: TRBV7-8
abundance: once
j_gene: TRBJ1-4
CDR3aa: ASSLDSTNEKLF

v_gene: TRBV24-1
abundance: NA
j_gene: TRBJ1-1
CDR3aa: ATKNQGGTEAF

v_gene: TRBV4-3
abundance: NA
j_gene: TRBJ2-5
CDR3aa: ASSQELGLAGAMYQETQY

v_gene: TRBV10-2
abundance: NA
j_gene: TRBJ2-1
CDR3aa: ASRDSGGATEQF

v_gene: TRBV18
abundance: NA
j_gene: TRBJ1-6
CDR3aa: ASSPGTENSPLH

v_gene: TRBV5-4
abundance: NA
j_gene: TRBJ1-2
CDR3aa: ASSLTGTLDGYT

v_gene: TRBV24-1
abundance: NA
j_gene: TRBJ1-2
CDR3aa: ATSETDSYGYT

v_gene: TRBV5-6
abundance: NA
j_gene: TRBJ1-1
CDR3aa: ASSLSGGTEAF

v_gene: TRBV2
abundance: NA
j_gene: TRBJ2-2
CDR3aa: ASKQGTAGELF

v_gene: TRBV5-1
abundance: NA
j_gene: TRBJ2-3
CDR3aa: ASSGGQGTHTQY

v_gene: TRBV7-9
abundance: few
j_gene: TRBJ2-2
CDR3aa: ASSLSLGGAIGELF

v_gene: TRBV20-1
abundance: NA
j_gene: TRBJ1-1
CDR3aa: SASSGGITEAF

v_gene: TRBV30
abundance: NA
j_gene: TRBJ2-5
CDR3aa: AWSGTGAFQETQY

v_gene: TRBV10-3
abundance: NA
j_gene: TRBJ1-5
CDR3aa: AISPGHGDQPQH

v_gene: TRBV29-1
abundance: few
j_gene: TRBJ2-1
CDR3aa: SHLGGSEQF

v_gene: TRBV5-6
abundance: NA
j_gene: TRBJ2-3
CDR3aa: ASTSRGRWTDTQY

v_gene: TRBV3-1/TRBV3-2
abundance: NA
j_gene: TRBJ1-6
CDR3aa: ASSRDRANSPLH

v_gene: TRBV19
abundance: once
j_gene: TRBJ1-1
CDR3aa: ASSKHTGVDTEAF

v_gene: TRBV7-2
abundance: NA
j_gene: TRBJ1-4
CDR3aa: ASRFQGSSEKLF

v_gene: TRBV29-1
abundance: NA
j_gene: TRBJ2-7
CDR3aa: SVDPGQGYEQY

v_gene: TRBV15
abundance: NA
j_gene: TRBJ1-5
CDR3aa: ATSRDSRGGNQPQH

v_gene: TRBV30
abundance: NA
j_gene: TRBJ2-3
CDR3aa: AWSETSDTQY

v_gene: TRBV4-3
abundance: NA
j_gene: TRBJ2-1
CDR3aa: ASSQGLAGAEEQF

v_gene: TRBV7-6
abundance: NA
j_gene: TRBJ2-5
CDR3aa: ASSSPLGTAGGQETQY

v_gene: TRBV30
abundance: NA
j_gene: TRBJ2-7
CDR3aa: AWSARLAGVEQY

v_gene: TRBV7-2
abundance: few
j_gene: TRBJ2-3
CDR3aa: ASSTGLTDTQY

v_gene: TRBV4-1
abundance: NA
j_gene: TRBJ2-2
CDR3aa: ASSMNPANTGELF

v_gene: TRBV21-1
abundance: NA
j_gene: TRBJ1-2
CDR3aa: ATSPPRARGYGYT

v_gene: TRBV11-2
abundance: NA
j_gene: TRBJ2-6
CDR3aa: ASSLRGSGANVLT

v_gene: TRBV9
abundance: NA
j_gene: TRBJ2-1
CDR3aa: ASSAQGSSYNEQF

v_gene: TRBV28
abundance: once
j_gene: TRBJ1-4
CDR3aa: ASSQATNEKLF

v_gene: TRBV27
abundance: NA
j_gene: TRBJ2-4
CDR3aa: ASSLGTSGRGNIQY

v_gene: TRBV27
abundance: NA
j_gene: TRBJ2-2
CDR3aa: ATSLEGHANTGELF